This TCR beta chain was recorded in a study of T-cell memory formation after mild COVID-19 (dated by TCRdb to about 2021). For context, the study as a whole: TCR sequence clusters from the two donors were found to be largely donor specific. Longitudinal TCRalpha and TCRbeta repertoire sequencing tracked T-cell clones expanding and contracting after mild COVID-19 in a couple of donors. The cohort was made up of two young adult volunteers, one female and one male, who were previously healthy.

TCRdb shows the sequencer as Illumina NovaSeq 6000. cDNA libraries for TCRalpha and TCRbeta were prepared by 5'RACE using constant-segment primers, with sample barcodes and unique molecular identifiers added. Trizol reagent was used to extract RNA from every sample. The libraries were amplified in two PCR steps, and the second step added a second sample barcode and Illumina TruSeq adapters. Sequencing of libraries was performed on an Illumina NovaSeq with 2 x 150 bp paired-end reads. From the authors' description of their analysis: With migec v1.2.7, reads were demultiplexed and then collapsed into UMI-guided consensus sequences. With mixcr v2.1.11, UMI consensuses were aligned to TRA and TRB V and J templates and assembled into clonotypes. Clonotypes were classified as expanded or contracted when called significant by both edgeR and NoisET, with noise models trained on biological replicates. For edgeR calls, a false discovery rate-adjusted p below 0.01 and a log2 fold-change threshold of 1 were applied. As an exploratory analysis of dynamics, max-normalized trajectories of the 1000 most abundant clonotypes were examined with PCA combined with hierarchical clustering. The CD4 or CD8 phenotype of responding clones was assigned using the separately sequenced CD4+ and CD8+ repertoires. TCRdb cleaned the public reads at Q25 with fastp, built clones with MiXCR and kept in-frame beta chains. Entries that share a CDR3 protein sequence are merged under the most common genes and DNA. These V and J calls derive from TCRdb rather than the authors' analysis. In this sample the table shows around 200,000 distinct CDR3 sequences, approximately 30% of which occur a single time. The top ten hold around 10% of the sample.

Ficoll-Paque density gradient centrifugation was used to isolate PBMCs. From the cysteine up to the phenylalanine, the CDR3 has a length of 15 residues. Only CDR3 DNA is held: 45 bases, read in frame from base 1. V is shortened by 8 bases, J by 4 bases, and the region joining them spans 19 bases. To note about this clonotype: Its antigen is not yet known. Base qualities are not recorded, but no much larger clone differs from it by a single base.

What the research found in general, with its limitations: Clones contracting from day 15 to 85 had balanced CD4/CD8 phenotypes, while a second wave expanding from day 15 to 37 was biased towards CD4+. The detection of some responding clones in pre-infection memory suggests that pre-existing cross-reactive memory T cells joined the SARS-CoV-2 response. Only a couple of mild cases were covered in the study, and larger cohorts including severe cases with pre-infection samples were considered necessary. SARS-CoV-2 specificity was not confirmed for the second-wave clones peaking on day 37. Contracting CD4+ clones were found mainly in CM and EM memory subsets, while CD8+ clones were enriched in EMRA.

The sequence links TRBV12-3 or TRBV12-4 to TRBJ2-3; TRBD2 might be the D gene, on 7 matching bases. Sequencing was performed on PBMCs or a T cell subset sorted from them (not recorded which). The TCR comes from an adult woman who had mild COVID-19 (a few samples of this study predate the infection). The sample titles of this study are shuffled in the database, so cell type and time point are left out; the donor was told from shared clones. At the DNA level, the sequence is TGTGCCAGCCTCTGGGAGAGGGGGGGGGCAGATACGCAGTATTTT. This translates into CASLWERGGADTQYF.